Each of the 2 T cell receptor beta chains below was sequenced from the same sample in a study of neoadjuvant anti-PD-1 for oral cavity cancer. Sequenced by immunoSEQ multiplex PCR; TCRdb stores in-frame clones only, minus some. This sample has roughly 8,900 clones, with about 70% found just once. Time point: after neoadjuvant nivolumab, at surgical resection. The input for sequencing was PBMCs, taken after nivolumab (anti-PD-1) treatment. These TCRs come from a person between 40 and 85 years old with oral cavity squamous cell carcinoma.

The chain carries TRBV5-1 and TRBJ2-7; D is ambiguous. Germline V gives CDR1 SGHRS, CDR2 YFSETQ. The CDR3 sequence is 14 residues long. V shed 0 bases and J shed 1 base, with 8 bases lying between them. CDR3 loop: CASSLDALSYEQYF. The CDR3, as DNA: TGCGCCAGCAGCTTGGATGCCCTATCCTACGAGCAGTACTTC.

The chain couples TRBV6-6 to TRBJ2-7, with D unresolved. This CDR3 spans 14 amino acids. Trimming took off 4 bases at V and 3 bases at J, with 13 bases between the two ends. The germline gives CDR1 MNHNY, CDR2 SVGAGI (reference sequence). The CDR3 reads CASSFTITDYEQYF. CDR3 bases: TGTGCCAGCAGTTTTACAATCACAGACTACGAGCAGTACTTC.